These T cell receptor beta chains were read from a single sample in a study of blood T cell repertoires in COVID-19. Generated by immunoSEQ multiplex PCR, the TCRdb table keeps only in-frame clones and is missing some. The repertoire includes under 200,000 clones, under 85% of them detected once, and 3.7% sits in the top ten. Sequencing was carried out using peripheral blood. Source of these receptors: a woman older than 75 with acute or convalescent COVID-19. Both conserved end residues are part of each CDR3. D genes are given only for firm matches. Clone sizes are given selectively: once, few, many, or a class where the clone is expanded.

v_gene: TRBV10-1; j_gene: TRBJ2-3; d_gene: -; abundance: -; len: 15; CDR3nt: TGCGCCAGCAGTGTCTCTAGCGTAGGGACAGATACGCAGTATTTT; CDR3aa: CASSVSSVGTDTQYF
v_gene: TRBV2; j_gene: TRBJ1-2; d_gene: TRBD1; abundance: -; len: 14; CDR3nt: TGTGCCAGCAGTGGGACAGGGCTAAAGTCTGGCTACACCTTC; CDR3aa: CASSGTGLKSGYTF
v_gene: TRBV12-3/TRBV12-4; j_gene: TRBJ2-1; d_gene: -; abundance: -; len: 13; CDR3nt: TGTGCCACCGTGTCGGCGGAATACAATGAGCAGTTCTTC; CDR3aa: CATVSAEYNEQFF
v_gene: TRBV7-7; j_gene: TRBJ2-1; d_gene: TRBD2; abundance: -; len: 15; CDR3nt: TGTGCTAGCAGCTTAGAGGCGGGGGGCAGGGATGAGCAGTTCTTC; CDR3aa: CASSLEAGGRDEQFF
v_gene: TRBV5-1; j_gene: TRBJ2-7; d_gene: TRBD1; abundance: few; len: 16; CDR3nt: TGCGCCAGCAGAGAGGGCCCAGGGACAGCCTCCTACGAGCAGTACTTC; CDR3aa: CASREGPGTASYEQYF
v_gene: TRBV10-3; j_gene: TRBJ2-5; d_gene: -; abundance: -; len: 14; CDR3nt: TGTGCCATCAGTGAGTCGACTATTCTAGAGACCCAGTACTTC; CDR3aa: CAISESTILETQYF
v_gene: TRBV6-5; j_gene: TRBJ2-7; d_gene: TRBD1; abundance: -; len: 13; CDR3nt: TGTGCCAGCAGGCGGACAGGGCCCTACGAGCAGTACTTC; CDR3aa: CASRRTGPYEQYF
v_gene: TRBV3-1/TRBV3-2; j_gene: TRBJ2-1; d_gene: TRBD2; abundance: -; len: 19; CDR3nt: TGTGCCAGCAGCCAACGCCGACTAGCGGGACCGAGCTCCTACAATGAGCAGTTCTTC; CDR3aa: CASSQRRLAGPSSYNEQFF
v_gene: TRBV28; j_gene: TRBJ1-6; d_gene: -; abundance: -; len: 14; CDR3nt: TGTGCCAGCAGTTTGGGGGGGGCAAGCTCACCCCTCCACTTT; CDR3aa: CASSLGGASSPLHF
v_gene: TRBV11-3; j_gene: TRBJ1-3; d_gene: TRBD1; abundance: few; len: 15; CDR3nt: TGTGCCAGCAGCCTCGGGGACAGCTCTGGAAACACCATATATTTT; CDR3aa: CASSLGDSSGNTIYF
v_gene: TRBV9; j_gene: TRBJ2-7; d_gene: -; abundance: once; len: 12; CDR3nt: TGTGCCAGCAGCACCCACAACTACGAGCAGTACTTC; CDR3aa: CASSTHNYEQYF
v_gene: TRBV15; j_gene: TRBJ2-1; d_gene: TRBD1; abundance: -; len: 14; CDR3nt: TGTGCCACCAGCACCAGGGGGCTGAACAATGAGCAGTTCTTC; CDR3aa: CATSTRGLNNEQFF
v_gene: TRBV5-6; j_gene: TRBJ2-7; d_gene: -; abundance: -; len: 13; CDR3nt: TGTGCCAGCAGCTTTTACGATACAAGCGAGCAGTACTTC; CDR3aa: CASSFYDTSEQYF
v_gene: TRBV6-5; j_gene: TRBJ2-3; d_gene: TRBD2; abundance: -; len: 13; CDR3nt: TGTGCCAGCAGGGGCGGGGGGGCAGATACGCAGTATTTT; CDR3aa: CASRGGGADTQYF
v_gene: TRBV27; j_gene: TRBJ1-5; d_gene: -; abundance: -; len: 14; CDR3nt: TGTGCCACCGCTAAGGGAGCTGGCAATCAGCCCCAGCATTTT; CDR3aa: CATAKGAGNQPQHF
v_gene: TRBV10-3; j_gene: TRBJ1-4; d_gene: TRBD1; abundance: once; len: 16; CDR3nt: TGTGCCATCAGTGAAGTGGGGACAGGACATAATGAAAAACTGTTTTTT; CDR3aa: CAISEVGTGHNEKLFF
v_gene: TRBV6-5; j_gene: TRBJ1-1; d_gene: -; abundance: once; len: 13; CDR3nt: TGTGCCAGCGGTTTACAGGGAAGGACTGAAGCTTTCTTT; CDR3aa: CASGLQGRTEAFF
v_gene: TRBV18; j_gene: TRBJ2-1; d_gene: -; abundance: -; len: 15; CDR3nt: TGTGCCAGCTCACCACCCGGTTACTCCTACAATGAGCAGTTCTTC; CDR3aa: CASSPPGYSYNEQFF
v_gene: TRBV12-3/TRBV12-4; j_gene: TRBJ1-1; d_gene: -; abundance: -; len: 12; CDR3nt: TGTGCCAGCAGCCTCGGTTGGACTGAAGCTTTCTTT; CDR3aa: CASSLGWTEAFF
v_gene: TRBV7-9; j_gene: TRBJ1-2; d_gene: TRBD1; abundance: -; len: 16; CDR3nt: TGTGCCAGCAGCGCAACCTCAGGGGGCCTTAACTATGGCTACACCTTC; CDR3aa: CASSATSGGLNYGYTF